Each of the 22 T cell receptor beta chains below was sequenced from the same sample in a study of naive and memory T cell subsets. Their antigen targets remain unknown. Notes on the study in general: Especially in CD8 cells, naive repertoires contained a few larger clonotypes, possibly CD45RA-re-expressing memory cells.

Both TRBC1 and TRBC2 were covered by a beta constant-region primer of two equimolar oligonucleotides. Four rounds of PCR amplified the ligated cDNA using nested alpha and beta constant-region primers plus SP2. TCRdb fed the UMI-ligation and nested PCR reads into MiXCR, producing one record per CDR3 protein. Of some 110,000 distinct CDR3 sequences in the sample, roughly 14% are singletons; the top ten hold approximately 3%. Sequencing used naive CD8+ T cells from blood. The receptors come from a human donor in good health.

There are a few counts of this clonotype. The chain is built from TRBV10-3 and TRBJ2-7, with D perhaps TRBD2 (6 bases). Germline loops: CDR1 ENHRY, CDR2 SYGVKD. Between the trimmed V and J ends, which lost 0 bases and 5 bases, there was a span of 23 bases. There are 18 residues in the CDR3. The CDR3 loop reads CAISESRYSPGESHEQYF. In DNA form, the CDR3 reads TGTGCCATCAGTGAGTCGAGATATTCCCCGGGAGAGTCCCACGAGCAGTACTTC.

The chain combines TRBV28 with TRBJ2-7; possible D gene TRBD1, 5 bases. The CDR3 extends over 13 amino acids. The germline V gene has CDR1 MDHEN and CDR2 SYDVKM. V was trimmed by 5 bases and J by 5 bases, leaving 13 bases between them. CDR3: CASSPRDSHEQYF. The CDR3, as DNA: TGTGCCAGCAGTCCCCGCGACAGTCACGAGCAGTACTTC.

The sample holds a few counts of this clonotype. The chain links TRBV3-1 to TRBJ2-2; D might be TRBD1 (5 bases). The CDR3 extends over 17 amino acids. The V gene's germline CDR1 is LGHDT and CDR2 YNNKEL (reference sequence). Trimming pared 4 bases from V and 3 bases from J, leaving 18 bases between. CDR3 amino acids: CASSPAGRIIDTGELFF. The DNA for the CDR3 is TGTGCCAGCAGCCCGGCAGGGCGGATTATAGACACCGGGGAGCTGTTTTTT.

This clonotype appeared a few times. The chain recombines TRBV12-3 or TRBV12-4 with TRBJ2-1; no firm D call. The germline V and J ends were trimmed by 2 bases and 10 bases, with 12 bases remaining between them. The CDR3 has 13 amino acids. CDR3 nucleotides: TGTGCCAGCAGTTTAATTGGATCCGCGGAGCAGTTCTTC. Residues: CASSLIGSAEQFF.

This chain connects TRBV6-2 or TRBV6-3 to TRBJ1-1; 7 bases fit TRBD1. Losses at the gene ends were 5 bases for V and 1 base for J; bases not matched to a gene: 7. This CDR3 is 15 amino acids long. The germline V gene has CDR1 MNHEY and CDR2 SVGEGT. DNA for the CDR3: TGTGCCAGCAGTAGAGACAGGGAACAGAACACTGAAGCTTTCTTT. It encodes CASSRDREQNTEAFF.

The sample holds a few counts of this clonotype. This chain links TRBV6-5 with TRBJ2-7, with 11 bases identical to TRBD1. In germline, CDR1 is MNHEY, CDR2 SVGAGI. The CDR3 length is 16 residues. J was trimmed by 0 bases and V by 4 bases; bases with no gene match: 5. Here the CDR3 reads CASSLGQGGSSYEQYF. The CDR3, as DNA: TGTGCCAGCAGTTTGGGACAGGGGGGCAGCTCCTACGAGCAGTACTTC.

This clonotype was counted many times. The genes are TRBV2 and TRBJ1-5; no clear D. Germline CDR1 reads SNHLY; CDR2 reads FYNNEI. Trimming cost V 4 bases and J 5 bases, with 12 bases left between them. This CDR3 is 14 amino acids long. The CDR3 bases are TGTGCCAGCAGTGGGGCAAGGGTGGATCAGCCCCAGCATTTT. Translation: CASSGARVDQPQHF.

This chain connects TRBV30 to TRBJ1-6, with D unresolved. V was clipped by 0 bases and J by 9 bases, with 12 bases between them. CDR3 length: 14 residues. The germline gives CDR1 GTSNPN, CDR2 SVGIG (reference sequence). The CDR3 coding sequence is TGTGCCTGGAGTGTAATCCCACCGGGTTCACCCCTCCACTTT. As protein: CAWSVIPPGSPLHF.

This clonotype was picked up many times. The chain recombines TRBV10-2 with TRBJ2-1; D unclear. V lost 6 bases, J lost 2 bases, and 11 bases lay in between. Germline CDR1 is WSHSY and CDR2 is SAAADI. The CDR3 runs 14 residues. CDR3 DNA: TGCGCCAGCAGGTACCTAGACCCCTACAATGAGCAGTTCTTC. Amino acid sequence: CASRYLDPYNEQFF.

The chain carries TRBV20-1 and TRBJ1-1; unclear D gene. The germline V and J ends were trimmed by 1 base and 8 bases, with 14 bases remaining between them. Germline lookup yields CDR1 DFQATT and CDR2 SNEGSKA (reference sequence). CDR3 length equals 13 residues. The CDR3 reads CSARVAGVVEAFF. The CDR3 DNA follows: TGCAGTGCTAGAGTTGCCGGTGTCGTGGAAGCTTTCTTT.

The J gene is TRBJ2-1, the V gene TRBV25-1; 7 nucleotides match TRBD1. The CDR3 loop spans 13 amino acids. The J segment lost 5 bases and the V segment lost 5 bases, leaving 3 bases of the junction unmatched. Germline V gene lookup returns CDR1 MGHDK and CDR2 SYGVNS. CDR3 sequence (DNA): TGTGCCAGCAGTTATGACAGGGACAATGAGCAGTTCTTC. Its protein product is CASSYDRDNEQFF.

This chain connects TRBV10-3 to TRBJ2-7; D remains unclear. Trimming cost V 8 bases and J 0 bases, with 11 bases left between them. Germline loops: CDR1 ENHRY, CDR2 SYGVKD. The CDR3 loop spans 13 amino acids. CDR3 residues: CAIEDRDSYEQYF. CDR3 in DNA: TGTGCCATCGAGGACCGCGACTCCTACGAGCAGTACTTC.

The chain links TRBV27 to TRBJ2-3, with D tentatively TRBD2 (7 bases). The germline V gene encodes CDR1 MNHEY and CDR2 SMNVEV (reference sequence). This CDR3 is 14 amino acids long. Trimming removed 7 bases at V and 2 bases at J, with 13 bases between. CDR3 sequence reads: CASMRRGPTDTQYF. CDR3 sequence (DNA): TGTGCCAGCATGCGGCGGGGGCCCACAGATACGCAGTATTTT.

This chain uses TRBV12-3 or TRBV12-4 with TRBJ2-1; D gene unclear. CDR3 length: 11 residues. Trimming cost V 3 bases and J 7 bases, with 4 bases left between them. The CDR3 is CASSFVNEQFF. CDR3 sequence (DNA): TGTGCCAGCAGTTTTGTGAATGAGCAGTTCTTC.

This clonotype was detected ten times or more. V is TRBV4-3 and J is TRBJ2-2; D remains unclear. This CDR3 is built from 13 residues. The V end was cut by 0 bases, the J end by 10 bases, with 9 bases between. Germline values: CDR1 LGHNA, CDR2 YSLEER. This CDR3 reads CASSQDRSEELFF. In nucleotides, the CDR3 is TGCGCCAGCAGCCAAGATAGATCGGAGGAGCTGTTTTTT.

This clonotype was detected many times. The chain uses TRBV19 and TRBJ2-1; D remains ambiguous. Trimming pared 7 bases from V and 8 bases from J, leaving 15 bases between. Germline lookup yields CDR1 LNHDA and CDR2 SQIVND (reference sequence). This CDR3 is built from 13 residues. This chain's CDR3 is CASTIVGGDEQFF. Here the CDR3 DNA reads TGTGCCAGTACTATTGTGGGTGGCGATGAGCAGTTCTTC.

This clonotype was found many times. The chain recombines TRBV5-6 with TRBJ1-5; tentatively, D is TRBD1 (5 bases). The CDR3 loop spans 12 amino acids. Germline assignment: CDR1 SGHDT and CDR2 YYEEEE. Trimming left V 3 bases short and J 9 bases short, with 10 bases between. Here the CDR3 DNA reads TGTGCCAGCAGCTCGGGGGGTCGGCCCCAGCATTTT. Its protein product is CASSSGGRPQHF.

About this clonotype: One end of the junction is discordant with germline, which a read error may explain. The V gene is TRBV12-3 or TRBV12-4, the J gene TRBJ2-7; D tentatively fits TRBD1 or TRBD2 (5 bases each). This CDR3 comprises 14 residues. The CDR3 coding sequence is TGTGCCAGCAGTTCCTTGGGGGTGTCATACGGGCAGTACTTC. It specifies CASSSLGVSYGQYF.

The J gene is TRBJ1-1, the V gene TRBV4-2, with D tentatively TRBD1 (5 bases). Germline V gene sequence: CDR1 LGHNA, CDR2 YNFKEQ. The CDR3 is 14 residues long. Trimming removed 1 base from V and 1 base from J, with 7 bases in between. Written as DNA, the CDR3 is TGTGCCAGCAGCCAAGTGGGGACGAACACTGAAGCTTTCTTT. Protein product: CASSQVGTNTEAFF.

The CDR3 sequence is CASSFATSYGYTF. As DNA, the CDR3 is TGTGCCAGCAGTTTTGCCACGAGCTATGGCTACACCTTC. The chain is built from TRBV12-3 or TRBV12-4 and TRBJ1-2; no definite D call. This CDR3 region has 13 residues. Trimming stripped 3 bases from V and 4 bases from J, with 9 bases between.

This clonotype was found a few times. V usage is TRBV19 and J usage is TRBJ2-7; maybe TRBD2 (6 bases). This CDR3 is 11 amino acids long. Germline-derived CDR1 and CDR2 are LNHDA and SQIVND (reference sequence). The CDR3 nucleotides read TGTGCGACTAGTTCGTCCTACGAGCAGTACTTC. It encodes CATSSSYEQYF.

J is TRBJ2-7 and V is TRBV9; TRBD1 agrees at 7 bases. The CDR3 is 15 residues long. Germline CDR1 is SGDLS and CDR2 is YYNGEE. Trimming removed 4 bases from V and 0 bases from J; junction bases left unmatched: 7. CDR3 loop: CASSRTGETSYEQYF. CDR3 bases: TGTGCCAGCAGCCGTACAGGGGAGACCTCCTACGAGCAGTACTTC.